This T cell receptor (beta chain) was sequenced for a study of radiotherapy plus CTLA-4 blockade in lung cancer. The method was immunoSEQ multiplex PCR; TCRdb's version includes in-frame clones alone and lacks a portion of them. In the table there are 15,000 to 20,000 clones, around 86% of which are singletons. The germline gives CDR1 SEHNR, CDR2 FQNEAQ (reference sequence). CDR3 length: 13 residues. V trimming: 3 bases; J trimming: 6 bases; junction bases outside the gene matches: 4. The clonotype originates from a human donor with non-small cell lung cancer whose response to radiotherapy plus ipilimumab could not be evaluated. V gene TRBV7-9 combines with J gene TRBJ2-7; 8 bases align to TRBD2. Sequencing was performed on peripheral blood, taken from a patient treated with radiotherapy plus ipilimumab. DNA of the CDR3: TGTGCCAGCAGCTTCGCTCGGGGGGGCGAGCAGTACTTC. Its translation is CASSFARGGEQYF.